These 18 T cell receptor beta chains originate from one sample sequenced in a study of graft-versus-host responses after intestinal transplantation. Repertoires were generated with immunoSEQ multiplex PCR, while TCRdb's copy carries only in-frame clones and drops some. The top ten clones hold under 1% of a sample with 20,000 to 30,000 clones, roughly 88% of them seen once. The sample consisted of PBMCs, taken around 14 months after intestinal transplant. The receptors come from a human patient who received an intestinal transplant, so some T cells may come from the graft donor.

J is TRBJ1-1 and V is TRBV6-5, with D possibly TRBD1 on 5 matching bases. Germline CDR1 MNHEY, CDR2 SVGAGI. Trimming left V 0 bases short and J 4 bases short, with 6 bases between. This CDR3 has 13 amino acids. CDR3 in DNA: TGTGCCAGCAGTTACTCGGGGGGCACTGAAGCTTTCTTT. Encoded protein: CASSYSGGTEAFF.

The V call is TRBV5-1, the J call TRBJ2-7, with 9 bases identical to TRBD1. CDR3 length equals 12 residues. With 4 bases clipped from V and 7 bases from J, the junction kept 3 bases outside the gene matches. Germline V CDR1 and CDR2: SGHRS, YFSETQ. CDR3 DNA: TGCGCCAGCAGCGACAGGGGGACGGAGCAGTACTTC. It encodes CASSDRGTEQYF.

The chain uses TRBV2 and TRBJ2-3, with 8 bases matching TRBD2. V dropped 4 bases and J dropped 4; count of bases not matched to a gene: 7. This CDR3 is 15 amino acids long. Germline V CDR1 and CDR2: SNHLY, FYNNEI. The CDR3 here is CASSVLAGRPDTQYF. Written as DNA, the CDR3 is TGTGCCAGCAGTGTCTTAGCGGGACGACCAGATACGCAGTATTTT.

CDR3: CASSPDYSNQPQHF. The DNA of the CDR3 is TGTGCCAGCAGCCCAGATTATAGCAATCAGCCCCAGCATTTT. The rearrangement uses TRBV28 and TRBJ1-5; no clear D. V was shortened by 6 bases and J by 0 bases, with 9 bases between the two germline ends. Germline V CDR1 and CDR2: MDHEN, SYDVKM. The CDR3 covers 14 residues.

The V and J genes are TRBV30 and TRBJ1-2, with 9 positions matching TRBD1. Germline V gives CDR1 GTSNPN, CDR2 SVGIG (reference sequence). Losses at the gene ends were 1 base for V and 4 bases for J; bases not matched to a gene: 4. There are 14 residues in the CDR3. CDR3 DNA: TGTGCCTGGAGTGACAGGGGGCGCGCCTATGGCTACACCTTC. Encoded protein: CAWSDRGRAYGYTF.

The rearrangement links TRBV19 to TRBJ2-7; the match to TRBD2 covers 7 bases. The CDR3 length is 14 residues. Germline V gives CDR1 LNHDA, CDR2 SQIVND (reference sequence). V trimming: 1 base; J trimming: 5 bases; junction bases outside the gene matches: 5. The CDR3 DNA is TGTGCCAGTAGTATAGGCGGGGGTATCGACGAGCAGTACTTC. It specifies CASSIGGGIDEQYF.

The CDR3: CASSLAGVRQPQHF. CDR3 DNA sequence: TGTGCCAGCAGCTTGGCAGGGGTGCGTCAGCCCCAGCATTTT. The J gene is TRBJ1-5, the V gene TRBV5-7; D may be TRBD1 (6 bases). TRBV5-7 is an open reading frame whose function is uncertain. CDR3 length: 14 amino acids. V was clipped by 0 bases and J by 6 bases, with 10 bases between them.

This clone showed up just a few times. J is TRBJ2-3 and V is TRBV25-1, with D possibly being TRBD1 (6 bases). Looked up from germline, CDR1 is MGHDK and CDR2 is SYGVNS. The CDR3 sequence is 14 residues long. Between the trimmed V and J ends, which lost 8 bases and 3 bases, there was a span of 15 bases. DNA for the CDR3: TGTGCCAGCTCCCAAAGGGGGAGAACAGATACGCAGTATTTT. Its translation: CASSQRGRTDTQYF.

J is TRBJ1-5 and V is TRBV28; D is undetermined. The CDR3 is made up of 15 amino acids. Germline CDR1 and CDR2: MDHEN and SYDVKM. Trimming cost V 6 bases and J 6 bases, with 18 bases left between them. The CDR3 spells CASSIPRPTAQPQHF. The CDR3, as DNA: TGTGCCAGCAGCATTCCTCGTCCTACCGCTCAGCCCCAGCATTTT.

The CDR3 DNA reads as TGTGCCAGCAGCTTAGGAAGGGGAAACAATGAGCAGTTCTTC. Translating it yields CASSLGRGNNEQFF. The rearrangement links TRBV7-9 to TRBJ2-1; possible D gene TRBD1, 5 bases. This CDR3 is 14 amino acids long. Trimming shortened V by 1 base and J by 5 bases, and 9 bases separated the two germline ends. The germline CDR1 and CDR2 sequences are SEHNR and FQNEAQ (reference sequence).

V and J are TRBV18 and TRBJ2-6; D might be TRBD1 (5 bases). V lost 6 bases and J 2 bases, leaving 8 bases between the germline ends. This CDR3 region has 14 residues. Germline V gene lookup returns CDR1 KGHSH and CDR2 LQKENI. DNA of the CDR3: TGTGCCAGCTCGTCAGGGACTGGGGCCAACGTCCTGACTTTC. It yields the protein CASSSGTGANVLTF.

The chain has TRBV29-1 and TRBJ1-1; D not certain. The CDR3 extends over 13 amino acids. CDR1 is SQVTM and CDR2 is ANQGSEA in the germline V gene. Trimming stripped 5 bases from V and 0 bases from J, with 10 bases between. The DNA for the CDR3 is TGCAGCGTTTGGAAAGGGATGAACACTGAAGCTTTCTTT. Protein product: CSVWKGMNTEAFF.

The rearrangement links TRBV28 to TRBJ2-7; D not resolved. V was cut by 4 bases and J by 1 base, with 17 bases left in between. The CDR3 covers 16 residues. Germline CDR1 and CDR2: MDHEN and SYDVKM. CDR3 region: CASSSSPLRQSYEQYF. CDR3 nucleotide sequence: TGTGCCAGCAGTTCGTCCCCCCTGCGGCAGTCCTACGAGCAGTACTTC.

The V call is TRBV6-1, the J call TRBJ2-7, with D possibly TRBD1 on 6 matching bases. The CDR3 has 15 residues. Trimming took off 4 bases at V and 3 bases at J, with 16 bases between the two ends. Looked up from germline, CDR1 is MNHNS and CDR2 is SASEGT. The CDR3 DNA reads as TGTGCCAGCAGTGCCCCGGGACAACTAAACTACGAGCAGTACTTC. It codes for CASSAPGQLNYEQYF.

This sequence joins TRBV30 and TRBJ2-1; 9 nucleotides line up with TRBD1. Per the germline V gene, CDR1 is GTSNPN and CDR2 is SVGIG (reference sequence). Germline trimming cut 5 bases from V and 4 bases from J; bases unmatched to any gene: 9. The CDR3 covers 15 residues. CDR3 DNA sequence: TGTGCCTGGGGCTCCTGGGGACAGGGATACAATGAGCAGTTCTTC. Translation gives CAWGSWGQGYNEQFF.

The chain recombines TRBV10-2 with TRBJ2-1; possibly TRBD2 for D (6 bases). Germline CDR1 is WSHSY and CDR2 is SAAADI. The germline V and J ends were trimmed by 6 bases and 6 bases, with 18 bases remaining between them. The CDR3 is 15 amino acids. The CDR3 here is CASRSSGRRSNEQFF. The CDR3 DNA reads TGCGCCAGCAGGTCATCCGGGAGAAGGAGCAATGAGCAGTTCTTC.

The rearrangement joins TRBV7-3 to TRBJ2-3, with no clear D. The CDR3 has 12 amino acids. Germline V gene sequence: CDR1 SGHTA, CDR2 FQGTGA. The V end lost 5 bases, the J end lost 1 base, and 4 bases lay between the germline ends. CDR3 residues: CASSTGTDTQYF. DNA of the CDR3: TGTGCCAGCAGCACAGGCACAGATACGCAGTATTTT.

CDR3 coding DNA: TGTGCCAGCAGCTCCGGTGGGGGGGCAGATACGCAGTATTTT. This encodes CASSSGGGADTQYF. V is TRBV5-8 and J is TRBJ2-3; 7 bases match TRBD2. The CDR3 consists of 14 residues. The ends lost 3 bases at V and 4 bases at J; junction bases unmatched: 5. Germline V gives CDR1 SGHTS, CDR2 YDEGEE.